Listed below are T cell receptor beta chains from one sample, sequenced in a study of early T cells in non-severe SARS-CoV-2 infection. Each CDR3 protein is one row after TCRdb ran MiXCR on the 5' RACE reads. Counted here are some 39,000 distinct CDR3 sequences, around 4.1% occurring once; the ten biggest clones make up approximately 3%. The specimen sequenced was whole blood. Receptor source: an adult who was a healthcare worker with PCR-confirmed SARS-CoV-2 infection or an uninfected control (not recorded which). Each CDR3 is given with its conserved first and last residue. The D gene is left open where the match is weak. Clone size is shown for a subset of rows, as once, few, many or a class of expanded clone.

D gene	clone size	V gene	J gene	CDR3 protein	CDR3 DNA
NA	many	TRBV29-1	TRBJ2-4	CSVEFPGDAKNIQYF	TGCAGCGTTGAATTCCCGGGAGATGCCAAAAACATTCAGTACTTC
TRBD2	many	TRBV12-3/TRBV12-4	TRBJ2-5	CASSLGLVRRETQYF	TGTGCCAGCAGTCTTGGACTAGTAAGACGAGAGACCCAGTACTTC
NA	many	TRBV4-2	TRBJ1-2	CASSQGGQRSNYGYTF	TGTGCCAGCAGCCAAGGCGGACAACGCTCTAATTATGGCTACACCTTC
NA	few	TRBV11-2	TRBJ1-1	CASRMPGHKMNTEAFF	TGTGCCAGCAGAATGCCGGGACATAAGATGAACACTGAAGCTTTCTTT
NA	NA	TRBV5-6	TRBJ1-1	CASSSAGTRQTRKTEAFF	TGTGCCAGCAGCTCGGCGGGCACCAGACAGACCAGGAAAACTGAAGCTTTCTTT
NA	many	TRBV25-1	TRBJ2-7	CASTWNQGGEQYF	TGTGCCAGCACCTGGAACCAAGGAGGGGAGCAGTACTTC
NA	NA	TRBV5-5	TRBJ2-1	CASSKGFSGYSYNEQFF	TGTGCCAGCAGCAAAGGATTTAGCGGCTACTCCTACAATGAGCAGTTCTTC
TRBD1	many	TRBV5-1	TRBJ2-7	CASSLGDRSPPSDF	TGCGCCAGCAGCTTGGGGGACAGGAGCCCTCCGTCTGACTTC
TRBD1	many	TRBV3-1	TRBJ2-3	CASSQVDRGLHF	TGTGCCAGCAGCCAAGTGGACAGGGGACTCCATTTT
NA	many	TRBV12-3/TRBV12-4	TRBJ2-1	CASQLGHEQFF	TGTGCCAGCCAATTGGGTCATGAGCAGTTCTTC
TRBD1	many	TRBV20-1	TRBJ1-1	CAGFSPTGGSTEAFF	TGCGCCGGCTTCTCTCCTACAGGGGGCAGCACTGAAGCTTTCTTT
NA	many	TRBV16	TRBJ2-1	CASSRQGGYNEQFF	TGTGCCAGCAGCCGGCAGGGGGGCTACAATGAGCAGTTCTTC
TRBD2	many	TRBV11-2	TRBJ2-3	CASSAGLAGATDTQYF	TGTGCCAGCAGCGCCGGACTAGCGGGAGCCACAGATACGCAGTATTTT
NA	many	TRBV18	TRBJ1-6	CASSPGTNSPLHF	TGTGCCAGCTCACCCGGAACCAATTCACCCCTCCACTTT
NA	many	TRBV20-1	TRBJ1-1	CSARPQGLGSTEAFF	TGCAGTGCTAGACCGCAGGGTCTGGGGTCCACTGAAGCTTTCTTT
TRBD1	NA	TRBV6-1	TRBJ2-1	CASIPFEGAQYNEQFF	TGTGCCAGCATTCCCTTCGAGGGGGCTCAGTACAATGAGCAGTTCTTC
TRBD1	many	TRBV15	TRBJ1-1	CATSRGQGVGAEAFF	TGTGCCACCAGCAGAGGCCAGGGGGTAGGCGCTGAAGCTTTCTTT
NA	many	TRBV18	TRBJ1-1	CASSPTGMNTEAFF	TGTGCCAGCTCACCAACGGGGATGAACACTGAAGCTTTCTTT
NA	many	TRBV20-1	TRBJ2-2	CSARDGAGPTPGELFF	TGCAGTGCTAGAGATGGTGCGGGCCCGACGCCCGGGGAGCTGTTTTTT
NA	few	TRBV7-9	TRBJ1-1	CASSRGGTEAFF	TGTGCCAGCAGCCGAGGGGGCACTGAAGCTTTCTTT